This TCR beta chain comes out of a study of blood T cell repertoires in COVID-19 (TCRdb year 2020). Concerning the study at large: Samples covering the acute and convalescent phases of COVID-19 were provided by collaborators in the United States, Italy and Spain. The samples were drawn from the first 160 participants of the ongoing ImmuneRACE study and from over a thousand subjects provided by 6 global collaborators. The dataset comprised deeply sampled blood TCRbeta repertoires from subjects exposed to, actively infected with, or recovered from COVID-19. Where available, HLA class I and class II types were obtained from metadata supplied by the sample provider rather than from assay-based typing. Nearly every sample came with metadata listing a de-identified subject ID, COVID-19 status, age in years and sex. The prospective study material was composed of cDNA or gDNA derived from T cells, B-cell-depleted T cells, or PBMCs. The repertoires were released in a freely available public database meant as a resource for research on the immune response to SARS-CoV-2. Study-level results and caveats: The quantity of clinical and demographic metadata differed by source and by participant and was supplied without curation.

TCRbeta CDR3 regions were amplified from genomic DNA using the immunoSEQ Assay, a bias-controlled multiplex PCR. On the authors' methods: Within the assay, amplification of reference gene primers was used to estimate how many nucleated cells each sample contained. Sequence reads were collapsed and filtered to measure the absolute abundance of every unique TCRbeta CDR3 rearrangement. For each sample, productive Simpson clonality was calculated as the square root of Simpson's diversity index over productive rearrangements. TCRdb re-hosts the immuneACCESS table, in-frame sequences only. Its copies lack some clones; in the studies checked, an unresolved V gene accounts for under half of them, and the cause for the rest is not known. The DNA was the basis for D and trimming; V, J and clone size are from that table. This sample gives fewer than 350,000 clones in total; around 84% of them show up just once. About 1.9% of the sample rests with the top ten.

CDR1 is given as LGHDT and CDR2 as YNNKEL, both from the germline V gene (reference sequence). A distance of 19 bases separates the germline ends of V and J, which lose 3 bases and 4 bases respectively. Counted from cysteine to phenylalanine, this CDR3 has 17 amino acids. The CDR3 DNA has 51 bases and is translated from base 1. With regard to this clone: Its antigen has not been determined. Base qualities are not at hand, and no much larger clone is one base apart.

Participants in the prospective study were aged about 18 to 100 years, lived in approximately 26 United States geographic areas, and enrolled through a virtual design. To assign participants to cohorts, the prospective study relied on clinical history that participants themselves reported in a screening survey and a study questionnaire. Exposed participants were defined as having been in contact with someone with a PCR-confirmed or clinician-diagnosed COVID-19 case within 2 weeks of study entry. Mobile phlebotomists in the prospective study collected whole blood, serum and a nasopharyngeal or oropharyngeal swab from every participant. Participants in the prospective study had the option to provide additional blood draws and questionnaires over an approximately 2-month period. Prospective study blood samples were shipped either frozen or at room temperature before DNA extraction.

The sequenced material came from PBMCs or T cells enriched from blood (not recorded which). The source is a woman between 25 and 40 years old who had been exposed to COVID-19. The sequence links TRBV3-1 (or the pseudogene TRBV3-2) to TRBJ2-1; 6 matching bases give a weak D call of TRBD2. The bases are TGTGCCAGCAGCCAGGTCCGTTTCACGGGGGTATACAATGAGCAGTTCTTC. Its protein is CASSQVRFTGVYNEQFF.